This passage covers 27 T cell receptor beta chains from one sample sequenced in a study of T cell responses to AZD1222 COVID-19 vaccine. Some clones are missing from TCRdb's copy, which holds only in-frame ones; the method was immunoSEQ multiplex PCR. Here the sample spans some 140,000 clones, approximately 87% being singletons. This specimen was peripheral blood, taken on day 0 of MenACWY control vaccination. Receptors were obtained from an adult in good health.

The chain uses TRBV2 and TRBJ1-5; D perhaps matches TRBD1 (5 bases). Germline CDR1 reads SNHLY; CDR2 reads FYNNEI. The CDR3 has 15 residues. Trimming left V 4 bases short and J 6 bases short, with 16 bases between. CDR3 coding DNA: TGTGCCAGCAGTGTTCACCCGGGGGGGGTTCAGCCCCAGCATTTT. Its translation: CASSVHPGGVQPQHF.

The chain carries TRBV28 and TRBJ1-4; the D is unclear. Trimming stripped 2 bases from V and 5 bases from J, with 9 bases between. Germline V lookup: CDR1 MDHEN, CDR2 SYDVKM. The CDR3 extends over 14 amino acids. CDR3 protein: CASSLTVLNEKLFF. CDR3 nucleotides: TGTGCCAGCAGTTTAACGGTCTTAAATGAAAAACTGTTTTTT.

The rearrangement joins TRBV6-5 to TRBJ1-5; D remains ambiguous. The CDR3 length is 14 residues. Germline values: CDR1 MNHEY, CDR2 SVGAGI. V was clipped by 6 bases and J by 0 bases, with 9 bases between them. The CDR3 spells CASSPAYSNQPQHF. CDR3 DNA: TGTGCCAGCAGCCCAGCATATAGCAATCAGCCCCAGCATTTT.

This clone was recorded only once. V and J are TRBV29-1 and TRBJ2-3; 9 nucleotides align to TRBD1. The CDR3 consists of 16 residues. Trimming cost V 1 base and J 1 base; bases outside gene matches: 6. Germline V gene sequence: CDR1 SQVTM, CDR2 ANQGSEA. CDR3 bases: TGCAGCGTTGAAGGAGGGGGACAGGGACGCACAGATACGCAGTATTTT. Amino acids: CSVEGGGQGRTDTQYF.

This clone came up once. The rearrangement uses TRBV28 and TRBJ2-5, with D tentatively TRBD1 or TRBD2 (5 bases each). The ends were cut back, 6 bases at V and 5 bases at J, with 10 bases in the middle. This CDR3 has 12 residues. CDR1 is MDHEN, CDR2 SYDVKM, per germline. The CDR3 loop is CASRRWGETQYF. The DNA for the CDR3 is TGTGCCAGCAGGCGGTGGGGGGAGACCCAGTACTTC.

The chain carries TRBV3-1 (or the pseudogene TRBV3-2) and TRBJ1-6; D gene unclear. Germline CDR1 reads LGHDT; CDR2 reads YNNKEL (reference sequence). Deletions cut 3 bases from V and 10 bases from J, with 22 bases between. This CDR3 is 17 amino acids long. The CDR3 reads CASSQQTEGIRRSPLHF. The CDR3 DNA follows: TGTGCCAGCAGCCAGCAAACCGAGGGTATTCGGCGATCACCCCTCCACTTT.

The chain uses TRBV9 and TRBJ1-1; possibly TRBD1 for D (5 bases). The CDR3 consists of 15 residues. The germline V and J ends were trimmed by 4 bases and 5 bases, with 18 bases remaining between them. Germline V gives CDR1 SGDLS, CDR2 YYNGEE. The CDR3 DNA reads TGTGCCAGCAGCAGCAGGGTTGGGATTGGGACTGAAGCTTTCTTT. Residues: CASSSRVGIGTEAFF.

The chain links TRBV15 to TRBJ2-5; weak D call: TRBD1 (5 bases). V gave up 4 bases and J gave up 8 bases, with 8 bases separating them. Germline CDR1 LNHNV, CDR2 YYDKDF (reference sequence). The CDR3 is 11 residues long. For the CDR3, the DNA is TGTGCCACCAGCACAGGGATCACCCAGTACTTC. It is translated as CATSTGITQYF.

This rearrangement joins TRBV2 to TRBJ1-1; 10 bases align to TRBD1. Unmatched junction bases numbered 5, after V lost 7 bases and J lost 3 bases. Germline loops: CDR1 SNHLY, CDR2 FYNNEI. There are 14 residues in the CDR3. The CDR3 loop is CASTQDRGYTEAFF. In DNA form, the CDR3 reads TGTGCCAGCACCCAGGACAGGGGGTACACTGAAGCTTTCTTT.

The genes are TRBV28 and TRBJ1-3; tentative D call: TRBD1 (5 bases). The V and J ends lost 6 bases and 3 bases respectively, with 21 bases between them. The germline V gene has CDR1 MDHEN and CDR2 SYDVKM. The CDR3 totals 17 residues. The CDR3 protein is CASSSGRGIRFGNTIYF. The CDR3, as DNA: TGTGCCAGCAGCTCTGGGCGGGGGATTCGGTTTGGAAACACCATATATTTT.

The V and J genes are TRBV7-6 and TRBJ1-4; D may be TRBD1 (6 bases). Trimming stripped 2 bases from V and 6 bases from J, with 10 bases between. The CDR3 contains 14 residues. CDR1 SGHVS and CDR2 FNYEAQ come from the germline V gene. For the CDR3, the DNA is TGTGCCAGCAGCTTACGGGCAGGGGATGAAAAACTGTTTTTT. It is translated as CASSLRAGDEKLFF.

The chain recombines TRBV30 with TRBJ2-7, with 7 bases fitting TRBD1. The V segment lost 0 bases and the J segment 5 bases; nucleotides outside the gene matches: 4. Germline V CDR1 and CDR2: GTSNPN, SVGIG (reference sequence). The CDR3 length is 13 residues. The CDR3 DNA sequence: TGTGCCTGGAGTGTAACAGGGGACAACGAGCAGTACTTC. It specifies CAWSVTGDNEQYF.

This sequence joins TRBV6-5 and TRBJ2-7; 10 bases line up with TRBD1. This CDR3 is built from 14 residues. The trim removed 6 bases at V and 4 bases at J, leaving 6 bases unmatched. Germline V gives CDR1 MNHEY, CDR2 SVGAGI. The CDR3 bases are TGTGCCAGCAGGGATTGGGACAGGGGATACGAGCAGTACGTC. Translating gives CASRDWDRGYEQYV.

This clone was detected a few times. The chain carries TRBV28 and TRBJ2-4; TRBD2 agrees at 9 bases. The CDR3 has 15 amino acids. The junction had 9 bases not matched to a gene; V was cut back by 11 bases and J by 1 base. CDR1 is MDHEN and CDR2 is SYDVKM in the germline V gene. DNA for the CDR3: TGTGCCGCCCAGGGCGGGGGGGCGGCCAAAAACATTCAGTACTTC. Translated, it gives CAAQGGGAAKNIQYF.

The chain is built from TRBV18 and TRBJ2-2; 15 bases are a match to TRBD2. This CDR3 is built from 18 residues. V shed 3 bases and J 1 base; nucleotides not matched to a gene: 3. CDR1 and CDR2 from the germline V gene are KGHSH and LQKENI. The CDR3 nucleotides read TGTGCCAGCTCACCGGGACTAGCGGGAGGCCGGAACACCGGGGAGCTGTTTTTT. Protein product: CASSPGLAGGRNTGELFF.

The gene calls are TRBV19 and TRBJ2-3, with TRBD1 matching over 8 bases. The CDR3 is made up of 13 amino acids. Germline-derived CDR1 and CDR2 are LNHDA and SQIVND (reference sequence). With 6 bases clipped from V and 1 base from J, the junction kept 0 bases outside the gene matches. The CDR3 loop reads CASRTGGTDTQYF. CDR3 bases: TGTGCCAGTAGGACAGGGGGCACAGATACGCAGTATTTT. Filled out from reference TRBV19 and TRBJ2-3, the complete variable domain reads DGGITQSPKYLFRKEGQNVTLSCEQNLNHDAMYWYRQDPGQGLRLIYYSQIVNDFQKGDIAEGYSVSREKKESFPLTVTSAQKNPTAFYLCASRTGGTDTQYFGPGTRLTVL.

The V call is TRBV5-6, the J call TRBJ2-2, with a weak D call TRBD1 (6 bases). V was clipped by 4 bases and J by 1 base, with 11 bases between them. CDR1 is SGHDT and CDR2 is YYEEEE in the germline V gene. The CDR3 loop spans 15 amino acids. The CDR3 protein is CASSRRTENTGELFF. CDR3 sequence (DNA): TGTGCCAGCAGCCGTCGGACAGAGAACACCGGGGAGCTGTTTTTT.

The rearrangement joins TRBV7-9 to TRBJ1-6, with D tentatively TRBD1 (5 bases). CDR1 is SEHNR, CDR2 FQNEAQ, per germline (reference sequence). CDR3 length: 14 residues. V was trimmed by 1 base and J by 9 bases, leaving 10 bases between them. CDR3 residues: CASSLGGNGSPLHF. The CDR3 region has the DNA TGTGCCAGCAGCTTAGGGGGGAATGGTTCACCCCTCCACTTT.

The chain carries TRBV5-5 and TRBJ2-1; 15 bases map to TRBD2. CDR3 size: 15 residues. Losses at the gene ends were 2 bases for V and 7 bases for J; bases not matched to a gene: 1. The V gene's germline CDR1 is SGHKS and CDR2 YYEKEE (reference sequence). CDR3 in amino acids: CASSFGLAGGNEQFF. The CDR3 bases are TGTGCCAGCAGCTTCGGACTAGCGGGAGGGAATGAGCAGTTCTTC.

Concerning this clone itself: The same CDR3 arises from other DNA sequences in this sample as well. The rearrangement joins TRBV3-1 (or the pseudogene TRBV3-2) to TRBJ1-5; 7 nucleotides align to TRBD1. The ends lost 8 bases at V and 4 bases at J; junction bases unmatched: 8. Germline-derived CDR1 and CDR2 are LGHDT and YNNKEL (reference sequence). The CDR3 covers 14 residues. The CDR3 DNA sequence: TGTGCCAGCGGGAGGGACAGTCGAAATCAGCCCCAGCATTTT. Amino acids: CASGRDSRNQPQHF.

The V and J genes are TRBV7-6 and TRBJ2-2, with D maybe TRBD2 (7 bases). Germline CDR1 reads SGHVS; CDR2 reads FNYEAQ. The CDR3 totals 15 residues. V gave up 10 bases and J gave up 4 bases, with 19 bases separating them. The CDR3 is CAILGGGSRTGELFF. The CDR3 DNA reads TGTGCCATACTTGGGGGGGGCAGCCGCACCGGGGAGCTGTTTTTT.

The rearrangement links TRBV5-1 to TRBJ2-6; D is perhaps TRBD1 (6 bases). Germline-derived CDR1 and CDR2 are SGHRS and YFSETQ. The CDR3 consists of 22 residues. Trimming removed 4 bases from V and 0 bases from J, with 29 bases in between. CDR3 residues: CASSHVRPRDKGFLSGANVLTF. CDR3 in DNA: TGCGCCAGCAGCCACGTTCGACCCCGGGACAAGGGTTTCCTCTCTGGGGCCAACGTCCTGACTTTC.

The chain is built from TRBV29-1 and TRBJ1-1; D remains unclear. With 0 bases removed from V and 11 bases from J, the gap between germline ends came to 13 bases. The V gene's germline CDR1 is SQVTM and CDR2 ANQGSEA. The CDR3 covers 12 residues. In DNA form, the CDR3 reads TGCAGCGTTGAAGATCGGGCGACGGGGGCTTTCTTT. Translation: CSVEDRATGAFF. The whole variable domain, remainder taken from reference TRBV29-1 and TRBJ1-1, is SAVISQKPSRDICQRGTSLTIQCQVDSQVTMMFWYRQQPGQSLTLIATANQGSEATYESGFVIDKFPISRPNLTFSTLTVSNMSPEDSSIYLCSVEDRATGAFFGQGTRLTVV.

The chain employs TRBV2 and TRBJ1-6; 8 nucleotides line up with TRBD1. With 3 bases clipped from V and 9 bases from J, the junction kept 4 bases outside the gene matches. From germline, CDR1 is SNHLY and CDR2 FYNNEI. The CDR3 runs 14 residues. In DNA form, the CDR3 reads TGTGCCAGCAGTGAGTACAGGGGGACTTCACCCCTCCACTTT. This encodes CASSEYRGTSPLHF. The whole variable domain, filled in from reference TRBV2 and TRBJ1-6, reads EPEVTQTPSHQVTQMGQEVILRCVPISNHLYFYWYRQILGQKVEFLVSFYNNEISEKSEIFDDQFSVERPDGSNFTLKIRSTKLEDSAMYFCASSEYRGTSPLHFGNGTRLTVT.

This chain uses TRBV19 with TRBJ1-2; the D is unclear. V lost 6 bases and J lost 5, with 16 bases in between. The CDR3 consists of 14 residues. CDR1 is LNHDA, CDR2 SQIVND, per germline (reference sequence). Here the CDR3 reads CASSPMVGPYGYTF. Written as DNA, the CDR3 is TGTGCCAGTAGCCCGATGGTAGGCCCTTATGGCTACACCTTC.

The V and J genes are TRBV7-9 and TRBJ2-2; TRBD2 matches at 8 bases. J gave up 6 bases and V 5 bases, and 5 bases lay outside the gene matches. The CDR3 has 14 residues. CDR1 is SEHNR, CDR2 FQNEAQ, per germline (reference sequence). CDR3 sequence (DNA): TGTGCCAGCAGCCCCGGGGGGGAATCCGGGGAGCTGTTTTTT. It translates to CASSPGGESGELFF.

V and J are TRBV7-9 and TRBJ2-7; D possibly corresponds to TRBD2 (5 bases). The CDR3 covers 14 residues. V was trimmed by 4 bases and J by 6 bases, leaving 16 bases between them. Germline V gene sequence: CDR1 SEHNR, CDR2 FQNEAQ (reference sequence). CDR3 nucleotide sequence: TGTGCCAGCAGCTCCATGGGCCCGGCGGGCGAGCAGTACTTC. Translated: CASSSMGPAGEQYF.